A selection of T cell receptor beta chains follows, all from one sample in a study of cytomegalovirus exposure and HLA in healthy donors. Profiled with immunoSEQ multiplex PCR; TCRdb holds only in-frame clones, not every one. This table holds 160,000 or so clones, 65% to 80% found once. Source material: PBMCs. These receptors all stem from a woman in her thirties or forties in good health and CMV-seropositive. CDR3s include the opening cysteine and the closing phenylalanine or tryptophan. The D gene is left open where the match is weak. Expanded clones are given a class, and other clones once, few, many or no size at all.

V gene	J gene	D gene	clone size	CDR3 protein	CDR3 DNA
TRBV5-1	TRBJ1-1	-	-	CASSEVGTEAFF	TGCGCCAGCAGCGAGGTGGGCACTGAAGCTTTCTTT
TRBV28	TRBJ2-2	-	-	CASSFPGQLVGELFF	TGTGCCAGCAGTTTCCCAGGACAGCTAGTCGGGGAGCTGTTTTTT
TRBV23-1	TRBJ1-1	-	-	CASSLIGSRWSTEAFF	TGCGCCAGCAGTCTAATCGGCAGTCGGTGGAGCACTGAAGCTTTCTTT
TRBV4-3	TRBJ1-6	-	-	CASSQSLGRGTDTSIWNSPLHF	TGCGCCAGCAGCCAATCCCTTGGTAGGGGGACGGACACTTCCATCTGGAATTCACCCCTCCACTTT
TRBV7-2	TRBJ2-5	TRBD1	-	CASSSGQTQETQYF	TGTGCCAGCAGCTCGGGACAGACCCAAGAGACCCAGTACTTC
TRBV4-3	TRBJ1-1	TRBD1	-	CASSQELTGFGNTEAFF	TGCGCCAGCAGCCAAGAACTGACAGGGTTTGGGAACACTGAAGCTTTCTTT
TRBV12-5	TRBJ2-1	-	few	CASGPPGSSLMDEQFF	TGTGCTAGTGGTCCCCCCGGGTCCTCCTTAATGGATGAGCAGTTCTTC
TRBV7-9	TRBJ1-4	TRBD1	-	CASSLFPGQINEKLFF	TGTGCCAGCAGCTTATTTCCGGGACAGATAAATGAAAAACTGTTTTTT
TRBV7-6	TRBJ2-1	TRBD2	-	CASSLSGGAYNEQFF	TGTGCCAGCAGCTTAAGCGGGGGGGCCTACAATGAGCAGTTCTTC
TRBV9	TRBJ1-2	TRBD1	few	CASSARQGEVGYTF	TGTGCCAGCAGCGCACGACAGGGGGAAGTTGGCTACACCTTC
TRBV7-2	TRBJ1-2	-	-	CASSLGGVGAVRGYTF	TGTGCCAGCAGCTTAGGGGGGGTAGGGGCAGTTCGAGGCTACACCTTC
TRBV30	TRBJ2-3	TRBD1	-	CAWSVGTGAPDTQYF	TGTGCCTGGAGTGTGGGGACAGGGGCTCCAGATACGCAGTATTTT
TRBV4-2	TRBJ2-1	-	-	CASSQPKNEQFF	TGTGCCAGCAGCCAACCTAAGAATGAGCAGTTCTTC
TRBV7-2	TRBJ1-2	-	-	CASSLVTGGSTF	TGTGCCAGCAGCTTAGTGACCGGGGGGAGCACCTTC
TRBV29-1	TRBJ2-7	TRBD1	-	CSAGTGNKNEQYF	TGCAGCGCCGGGACAGGGAATAAGAACGAGCAGTACTTC